Below, one T cell receptor (beta chain) is given with its context. Its antigen is undetermined. The data were taken from a study of post-analysis software for immune sequencing data. Study outcomes and limitations: Elevated frequency relative to controls characterized several TRBV segments in patients, TRBV5-6, TRBV5-1 and TRBV20-1 among them.

The library was made from cDNA and included unique molecular identifiers. TCRdb processed the PCR reads anew with MiXCR; each CDR3 protein has one entry. The repertoire consists of hundreds of thousands of distinct CDR3 sequences, with about 27% occurring once and the leading ten covering around 0.56%. Trimming removed 4 bases at V and 1 base at J, with 11 bases between. CDR3 length equals 14 residues. Germline CDR1 is SGHRS and CDR2 is YFSETQ. The chain couples TRBV5-1 to TRBJ1-1, with D uncertain. This TCR was recovered from a girl aged 5-17 years with multiple sclerosis. The sample comprised blood. CDR3 DNA: TGCGCCAGCAGCATCGGAATTTCGAACACTGAAGCTTTCTTT. Translating it yields CASSIGISNTEAFF.